This entry lists 24 T cell receptor beta chains sequenced from one sample in a study of CD8 T cells in ankylosing spondylitis. Antigen specificity for these receptors is unknown. The study's findings and limits: It appeared that ankylosing spondylitis blood was characterized by a TCR beta motif of 8 or 9 highly homologous variants.

Each CDR3 protein gets one entry after TCRdb re-called the 5' RACE reads with MiXCR. The sample shows about 400,000 distinct CDR3 sequences, about 22% of them seen only once. Source material: blood, either unsorted or a sorted T cell fraction (not recorded which). The receptors were gathered from a male donor with ankylosing spondylitis.

There are a few counts of this clonotype. The rearrangement joins TRBV12-3 or TRBV12-4 to TRBJ1-5; D may be TRBD1 (5 bases). This CDR3 contains 16 residues. Trimming cost V 2 bases and J 4 bases, with 15 bases left between them. The CDR3, as DNA: TGTGCCAGCAGTTTATCTCGTAGGAAGGGGAATCAGCCCCAGCATTTT. Protein product: CASSLSRRKGNQPQHF.

This clonotype was counted between two and nine times. V is TRBV4-2 and J is TRBJ2-1, with D uncertain. V lost 4 bases and J 0 bases, leaving 13 bases between the germline ends. The CDR3 totals 16 residues. Looked up from germline, CDR1 is LGHNA and CDR2 is YNFKEQ. CDR3 bases: TGTGCCAGCAGCCTTACACCGGGTAGCTCCTACAATGAGCAGTTCTTC. Its protein product is CASSLTPGSSYNEQFF.

J is TRBJ2-5 and V is TRBV20-1; D possibly corresponds to TRBD2 (6 bases). The CDR3 sequence is 13 residues long. The germline V gene has CDR1 DFQATT and CDR2 SNEGSKA (reference sequence). Trimming cost V 3 bases and J 1 base, with 9 bases left between them. DNA for the CDR3: TGCAGTGCTAGTGCGGGGCCCCAAGAGACCCAGTACTTC. It codes for CSASAGPQETQYF.

The genes are TRBV4-1 and TRBJ2-1; 10 bases fit TRBD2. CDR3 length: 15 amino acids. Germline trimming cut 2 bases from V and 7 bases from J; bases unmatched to any gene: 5. CDR1 and CDR2 (germline): MGHRA, YSYEKL. CDR3 sequence: CASSQWLAGDNEQFF. The CDR3 DNA reads as TGCGCCAGCAGCCAATGGCTAGCGGGAGATAATGAGCAGTTCTTC.

This clonotype turned up a few times. The chain employs TRBV7-2 and TRBJ2-1, with D possibly matching TRBD1 (5 bases). This CDR3 contains 15 residues. Between the trimmed V and J ends, which lost 4 bases and 5 bases, there was a span of 15 bases. Germline CDR1 and CDR2: SGHTA and FQGNSA. The CDR3 region is CASSSSGRVHNEQFF. CDR3 DNA: TGTGCCAGCAGCTCCAGTGGCAGGGTCCACAATGAGCAGTTCTTC.

This chain connects TRBV5-6 to TRBJ2-7; D gene ambiguous. V was trimmed by 1 base and J by 5 bases, leaving 10 bases between them. Germline assignment: CDR1 SGHDT and CDR2 YYEEEE. The CDR3 runs to 13 residues. The CDR3: CASSLWALDEQYF. CDR3 DNA: TGTGCCAGCAGCTTGTGGGCCCTCGACGAGCAGTACTTC.

The chain uses TRBV21-1 and TRBJ1-5. TRBV21-1 constitutes a pseudogene. The CDR3 extends over 14 amino acids. CDR3 residues: CASSNVHSNQPQHF. CDR3 DNA: TGTGCCAGCAGCAACGTACATAGCAATCAGCCCCAGCATTTT.

This clonotype has only a few counts. The CDR3: CASQDLGGKWHEQYF. CDR3 coding DNA: TGTGCCAGCCAGGACTTGGGGGGAAAGTGGCACGAGCAGTACTTC. The chain uses TRBV6-2 or TRBV6-3 and TRBJ2-7, with TRBD2 as a possible D gene (6 bases). The CDR3 is 15 residues long. Germline CDR1 is MNHEY and CDR2 is SVGEGT. Trimming shortened V by 8 bases and J by 5 bases, and 22 bases separated the two germline ends.

This chain connects TRBV4-3 to TRBJ2-1, with 11 positions matching TRBD2. The length of the CDR3 is 15 residues. Germline CDR1 LGHNA, CDR2 YSLEER. After removal of 4 bases from V and 9 bases from J, the junction contained 8 bases not matched to a gene. In DNA form, the CDR3 reads TGCGCCAGCAGCCTTACTAGCGGGAGTTCCGTTGAGCAGTTCTTC. Its protein is CASSLTSGSSVEQFF.

This chain joins TRBV29-1 and TRBJ1-1; unclear D gene. Germline V CDR1 and CDR2: SQVTM, ANQGSEA. V lost 7 bases, J lost 0 bases, and 9 bases lay in between. CDR3 length equals 12 residues. CDR3 DNA: TGCAGCGCCTCCCGTATGAACACTGAAGCTTTCTTT. This codes for CSASRMNTEAFF. The full variable domain, in which reference TRBV29-1 and TRBJ1-1 provide the parts outside the CDR3, is SAVISQKPSRDICQRGTSLTIQCQVDSQVTMMFWYRQQPGQSLTLIATANQGSEATYESGFVIDKFPISRPNLTFSTLTVSNMSPEDSSIYLCSASRMNTEAFFGQGTRLTVV.

The V call is TRBV24-1, the J call TRBJ2-3, with 10 bases that match TRBD2. After removal of 5 bases from V and 2 bases from J, the junction contained 6 bases not matched to a gene. Germline V gene data show CDR1 as KGHDR and CDR2 as SFDVKD. There are 16 residues in the CDR3. CDR3 in DNA: TGTGCCACCAGTGGGAATAGCGGGAGGCCCACAGATACGCAGTATTTT. It codes for CATSGNSGRPTDTQYF.

The gene calls are TRBV5-1 and TRBJ2-1, with 12 bases lining up with TRBD2. Looked up from germline, CDR1 is SGHRS and CDR2 is YFSETQ. J gave up 9 bases and V 4 bases, and 11 bases lay outside the gene matches. The CDR3 loop spans 16 amino acids. CDR3 nucleotide sequence: TGCGCCAGCAGCACGGCCGGGACTAGCGGGCTAGCTGAGCAGTTCTTC. Protein: CASSTAGTSGLAEQFF.

This chain connects TRBV20-1 to TRBJ2-3; 7 bases agree with TRBD2. In germline, CDR1 is DFQATT, CDR2 SNEGSKA (reference sequence). Trimming at V came to 3 bases and at J to 5 bases, leaving 5 bases not matched to a gene. The CDR3 has 13 amino acids. The CDR3 DNA follows: TGCAGTGCTAGGGGAGGGAGAGGAGATACGCAGTATTTT. This codes for CSARGGRGDTQYF.

The table lists this clonotype with a few counts. The V call is TRBV7-7, the J call TRBJ2-7, with D perhaps matching TRBD2 (5 bases). CDR3 length: 13 amino acids. Per germline, CDR1 SSHAT and CDR2 FNYEAQ (reference sequence). V was pared by 1 base and J by 7 bases, with 11 bases between. The CDR3 sequence is CASSLVRTAEQYF. In DNA, the CDR3 is TGTGCCAGCAGCTTAGTCCGGACTGCTGAGCAGTACTTC.

This chain links TRBV2 with TRBJ1-4, with D possibly being TRBD1 (5 bases). The CDR3 has 15 residues. CDR1 is SNHLY, CDR2 FYNNEI, per germline. The V end was cut by 7 bases, the J end by 0 bases, with 12 bases between. The CDR3 region has the DNA TGTGCCAGCAAGGGCCAGGGTGCAACTAATGAAAAACTGTTTTTT. Its translation: CASKGQGATNEKLFF.

This clonotype was detected only a few times. The rearrangement joins TRBV5-1 to TRBJ2-7, with TRBD2 identical over 10 bases. After removal of 6 bases from V and 4 bases from J, the junction contained 7 bases not matched to a gene. There are 14 residues in the CDR3. The germline gives CDR1 SGHRS, CDR2 YFSETQ. The CDR3 DNA follows: TGCGCCAGCAATTCGGGACTAGCGACTTACGAGCAGTACTTC. This translates into CASNSGLATYEQYF.

The chain uses TRBV19 and TRBJ1-5; a weak D match, TRBD1 (5 bases). Germline CDR1 is LNHDA and CDR2 is SQIVND (reference sequence). Trimming stripped 4 bases from V and 3 bases from J, with 10 bases between. This CDR3 comprises 14 residues. CDR3 protein: CASSNSGYNQPQHF. CDR3 DNA sequence: TGTGCCAGTAGTAATTCAGGGTACAATCAGCCCCAGCATTTT.

This clonotype was counted a single time. The genes are TRBV2 and TRBJ1-5, with D perhaps matching TRBD1 (6 bases). Germline V CDR1 and CDR2: SNHLY, FYNNEI. This CDR3 comprises 15 residues. Trimming stripped 6 bases from V and 1 base from J, with 13 bases between. This CDR3 is CASRRDKVSNQPQHF. CDR3 DNA sequence: TGTGCCAGCAGGCGGGACAAAGTCAGCAATCAGCCCCAGCATTTT. The full variable domain, in which reference TRBV2 and TRBJ1-5 provide the parts outside the CDR3, is EPEVTQTPSHQVTQMGQEVILRCVPISNHLYFYWYRQILGQKVEFLVSFYNNEISEKSEIFDDQFSVERPDGSNFTLKIRSTKLEDSAMYFCASRRDKVSNQPQHFGDGTRLSIL.

Many counts were recorded for this clonotype. This chain joins TRBV7-9 and TRBJ2-1, with TRBD1 as a possible D gene (5 bases). This CDR3 contains 15 residues. The germline CDR1 and CDR2 sequences are SEHNR and FQNEAQ (reference sequence). Trimming left V 5 bases short and J 0 bases short, with 11 bases between. CDR3 DNA: TGTGCCAGCAGCCGCGGAAGGGGCTCCTACAATGAGCAGTTCTTC. It yields the protein CASSRGRGSYNEQFF. The variable domain in full, with the rest retrieved from reference TRBV7-9 and TRBJ2-1, is DTGVSQNPRHKITKRGQNVTFRCDPISEHNRLYWYRQTLGQGPEFLTYFQNEAQLEKSRLLSDRFSAERPKGSFSTLEIQRTEQGDSAMYLCASSRGRGSYNEQFFGPGTRLTVL.

The chain uses TRBV3-1 and TRBJ2-5; D is ambiguous. Germline V gives CDR1 LGHDT, CDR2 YNNKEL (reference sequence). Trimming took off 2 bases at V and 1 base at J, with 11 bases between the two ends. CDR3 length equals 15 residues. Here the CDR3 reads CASSQLRASQETQYF. CDR3 nucleotide sequence: TGTGCCAGCAGCCAACTTCGCGCTTCCCAAGAGACCCAGTACTTC.

The gene calls are TRBV7-2 and TRBJ2-7, with TRBD1 matching 7 bases. Trimming took 4 bases from V and 5 from J; bases not matched to a gene: 5. The CDR3 covers 13 residues. Germline loops: CDR1 SGHTA, CDR2 FQGNSA. CDR3 region: CASSYTGANEQYF. The CDR3 DNA is TGTGCCAGCAGCTACACAGGGGCGAACGAGCAGTACTTC.

This chain joins TRBV30 and TRBJ2-3, with TRBD2 matching 11 bases. Germline V gene data show CDR1 as GTSNPN and CDR2 as SVGIG (reference sequence). There are 15 residues in the CDR3. Losses at the gene ends were 1 base for V and 3 bases for J; bases not matched to a gene: 3. The CDR3 region is CAWSGASGRTDTQYF. As DNA, the CDR3 is TGTGCCTGGAGTGGAGCTAGCGGGAGGACAGATACGCAGTATTTT.

In this sample, this clonotype turned up a few times. The chain is built from TRBV18 and TRBJ1-1; perhaps TRBD1 as D (5 bases). The germline V and J ends were trimmed by 2 bases and 10 bases, with 14 bases remaining between them. CDR3 length: 13 residues. Germline CDR1 reads KGHSH; CDR2 reads LQKENI. CDR3 in amino acids: CASSPSGPGLAFF. DNA for the CDR3: TGTGCCAGCTCACCATCGGGACCGGGGTTAGCTTTCTTT. Full variable domain (missing parts from reference TRBV18 and TRBJ1-1): NAGVMQNPRHLVRRRGQEARLRCSPMKGHSHVYWYRQLPEEGLKFMVYLQKENIIDESGMPKERFSAEFPKEGPSILRIQQVVRGDSAAYFCASSPSGPGLAFFGQGTRLTVV.

This clonotype has just a few counts. In nucleotides, the CDR3 is TGTGCCAGCAGCGCCGATTATAATTCACCCCTCCACTTT. Residues: CASSADYNSPLHF. The gene calls are TRBV7-3 and TRBJ1-6; unclear D gene. V was trimmed by 5 bases and J by 4 bases, leaving 6 bases between them. The CDR3 sequence is 13 residues long. Germline-derived CDR1 and CDR2 are SGHTA and FQGTGA.